These 5 T cell receptor beta chains came from one sample sequenced in a study of blood T cell repertoires in COVID-19. Only in-frame clones appear in the TCRdb table, and some are missing; sequencing was by immunoSEQ multiplex PCR. The sample contains over 120,000 clones, 76% of which appear only once. The specimen was peripheral blood. Every receptor here comes from a woman older than 75 with active or convalescent COVID-19.

V gene TRBV4-3 combines with J gene TRBJ1-3; D uncertain. Germline assignment: CDR1 LGHNA and CDR2 YSLEER. CDR3 length: 17 residues. V dropped 1 base and J dropped 1 base, with 14 bases sitting between them. The CDR3 region has the DNA TGCGCCAGCAGCCAAGTAACAGCCGGGGTTTCTGGAAACACCATATATTTT. This codes for CASSQVTAGVSGNTIYF.

The genes are TRBV19 and TRBJ2-1, with a tentative D call TRBD1 (5 bases). The CDR3 is 13 amino acids. Trimming cost V 4 bases and J 10 bases, with 14 bases left between them. Per the germline V gene, CDR1 is LNHDA and CDR2 is SQIVND (reference sequence). CDR3 loop: CASSTNRFSEQFF. CDR3 DNA: TGTGCCAGTAGTACAAACAGGTTTTCGGAGCAGTTCTTC. The entire variable domain, with the rest obtained from reference TRBV19 and TRBJ2-1, is as follows: DGGITQSPKYLFRKEGQNVTLSCEQNLNHDAMYWYRQDPGQGLRLIYYSQIVNDFQKGDIAEGYSVSREKKESFPLTVTSAQKNPTAFYLCASSTNRFSEQFFGPGTRLTVL.

This clone has a handful of counts. The J gene is TRBJ2-2, the V gene TRBV2; possible D gene TRBD2, 6 bases. From germline, CDR1 is SNHLY and CDR2 FYNNEI. Trimming took off 2 bases at V and 4 bases at J, with 11 bases between the two ends. The CDR3 consists of 15 residues. The CDR3: CASSEWRGGTGELFF. The CDR3 region has the DNA TGTGCCAGCAGTGAATGGCGGGGAGGCACCGGGGAGCTGTTTTTT.

The V and J genes are TRBV14 and TRBJ1-5; D call uncertain. The CDR3 has 13 residues. Germline lookup yields CDR1 SGHDN and CDR2 FVKESK. V lost 0 bases and J 6 bases, leaving 6 bases between the germline ends. CDR3 sequence (DNA): TGTGCCAGCAGCCAAGATGGCCTTCAGCCCCAGCATTTT. This sequence encodes CASSQDGLQPQHF.

The chain is built from TRBV11-2 and TRBJ1-2; possibly TRBD1 for D (6 bases). The V gene's germline CDR1 is SGHAT and CDR2 FQNNGV. The ends were cut back, 5 bases at V and 4 bases at J, with 17 bases in the middle. This CDR3 has 15 amino acids. The CDR3 region is CASSGSGGSFYGYTF. In nucleotides, the CDR3 is TGTGCCAGCAGCGGAAGTGGGGGCAGCTTCTATGGCTACACCTTC.